This TCR beta chain originates from a study of blood T cell repertoires in COVID-19. On the study more broadly: The United States, Italy and Spain supplied acute and convalescent COVID-19 samples. PBMCs, B-cell-depleted T cells, or T cells were the source of the cDNA or gDNA that made up the material.

CDR3 length: 15 residues. Germline trimming cut 3 bases from V and 2 bases from J; bases unmatched to any gene: 6. Germline values: CDR1 SGHRS, CDR2 YFSETQ. As handled by the study authors: Amplification of reference gene primers was used by the study to estimate nucleated cell counts. The protocol was immunoSEQ multiplex PCR, while the TCRdb copy is restricted to in-frame clones and leaves out a portion. V and J calls and clone size are as listed in that table; D and trimming were resolved from the DNA. The data hold 150,000 to 180,000 clones, with 75% to 80% observed a single time. This clone occurred once.

V is TRBV5-1 and J is TRBJ2-5, with 8 bases aligning to TRBD1. Sequencing was done on a sample of peripheral blood. The clonotype comes from a man older than 75 with acute or convalescent COVID-19. The CDR3 DNA is TGCGCCAGCAGCTCCTGGACAGGGTCGCAAGAGACCCAGTACTTC. Its protein product is CASSSWTGSQETQYF.